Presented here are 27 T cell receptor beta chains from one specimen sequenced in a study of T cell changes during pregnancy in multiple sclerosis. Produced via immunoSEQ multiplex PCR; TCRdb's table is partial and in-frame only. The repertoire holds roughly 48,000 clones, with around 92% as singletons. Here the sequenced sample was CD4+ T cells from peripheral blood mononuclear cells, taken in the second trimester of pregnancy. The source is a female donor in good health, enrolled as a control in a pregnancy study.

The CDR3 bases are TGTGCCAGCAGCTTAGCGCCGGGAGGATGGGGATCCTACAATGAGCAGTTCTTC. Translating gives CASSLAPGGWGSYNEQFF. The genes are TRBV7-9 and TRBJ2-1, with 7 bases lining up with TRBD2. Germline trimming cut 0 bases from V and 1 base from J; bases unmatched to any gene: 9. Germline values: CDR1 SEHNR, CDR2 FQNEAQ (reference sequence). The CDR3 runs 18 residues.

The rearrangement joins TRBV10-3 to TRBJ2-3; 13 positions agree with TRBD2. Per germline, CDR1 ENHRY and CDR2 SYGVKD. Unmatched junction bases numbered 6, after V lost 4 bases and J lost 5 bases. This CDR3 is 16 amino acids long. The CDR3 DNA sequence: TGTGCCATCAGTGGAGGACTAGCGGGAGTAGGAGATACGCAGTATTTT. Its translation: CAISGGLAGVGDTQYF.

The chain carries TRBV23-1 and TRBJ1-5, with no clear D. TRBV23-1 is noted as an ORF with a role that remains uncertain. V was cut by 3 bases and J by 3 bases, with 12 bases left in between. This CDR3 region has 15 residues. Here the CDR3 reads CASSHALEANQPQHF. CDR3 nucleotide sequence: TGCGCCAGCAGTCACGCCCTAGAAGCCAATCAGCCCCAGCATTTT.

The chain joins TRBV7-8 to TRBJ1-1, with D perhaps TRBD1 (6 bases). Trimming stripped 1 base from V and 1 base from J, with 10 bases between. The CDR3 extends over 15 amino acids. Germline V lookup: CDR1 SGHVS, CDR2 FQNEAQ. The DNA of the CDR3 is TGTGCCAGCAGCTTAGTGGTAGGGGGGAACACTGAAGCTTTCTTT. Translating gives CASSLVVGGNTEAFF.

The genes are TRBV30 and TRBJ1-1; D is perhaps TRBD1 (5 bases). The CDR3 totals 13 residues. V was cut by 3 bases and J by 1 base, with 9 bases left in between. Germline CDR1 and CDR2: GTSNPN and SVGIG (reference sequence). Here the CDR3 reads CAWRGQGNTEAFF. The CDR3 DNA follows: TGTGCCTGGAGAGGGCAGGGGAACACTGAAGCTTTCTTT.

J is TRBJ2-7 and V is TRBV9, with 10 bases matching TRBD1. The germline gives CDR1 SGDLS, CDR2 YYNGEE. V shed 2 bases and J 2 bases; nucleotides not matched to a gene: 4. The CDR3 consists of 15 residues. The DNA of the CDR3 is TGTGCCAGCAGCGTGGGGACAGGGGAGCCCTACGAGCAGTACTTC. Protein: CASSVGTGEPYEQYF.

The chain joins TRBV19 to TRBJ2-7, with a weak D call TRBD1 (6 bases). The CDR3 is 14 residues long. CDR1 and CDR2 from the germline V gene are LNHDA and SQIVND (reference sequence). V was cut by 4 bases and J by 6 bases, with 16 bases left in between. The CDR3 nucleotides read TGTGCCAGTAGTACGACCGAAACAGGGACCGAGCAGTACTTC. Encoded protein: CASSTTETGTEQYF.

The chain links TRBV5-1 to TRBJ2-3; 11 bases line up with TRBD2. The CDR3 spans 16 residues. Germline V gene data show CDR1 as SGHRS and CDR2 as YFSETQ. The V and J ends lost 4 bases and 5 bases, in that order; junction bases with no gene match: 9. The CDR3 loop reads CASSRSGRAGEDTQYF. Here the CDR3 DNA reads TGCGCCAGCAGCCGTAGCGGGAGGGCCGGAGAAGATACGCAGTATTTT.

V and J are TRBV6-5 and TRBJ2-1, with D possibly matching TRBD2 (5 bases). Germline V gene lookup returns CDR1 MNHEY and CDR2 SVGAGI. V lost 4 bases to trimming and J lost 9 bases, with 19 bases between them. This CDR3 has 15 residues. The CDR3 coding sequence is TGTGCCAGCAGTTCCTCGGCGGGTCGGGTTGGTGAGCAGTTCTTC. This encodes CASSSSAGRVGEQFF.

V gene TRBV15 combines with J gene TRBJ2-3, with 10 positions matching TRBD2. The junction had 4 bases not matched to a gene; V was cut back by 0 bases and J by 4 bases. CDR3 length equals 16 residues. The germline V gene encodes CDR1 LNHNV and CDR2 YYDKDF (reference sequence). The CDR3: CATSREELAGPDTQYF. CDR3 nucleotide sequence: TGTGCCACCAGCAGAGAGGAACTAGCGGGGCCAGATACGCAGTATTTT.

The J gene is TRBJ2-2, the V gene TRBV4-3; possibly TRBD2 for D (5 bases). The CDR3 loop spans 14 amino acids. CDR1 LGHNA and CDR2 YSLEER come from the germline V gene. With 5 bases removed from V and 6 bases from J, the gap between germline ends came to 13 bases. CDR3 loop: CASSEQTIAGELFF. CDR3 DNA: TGCGCCAGCAGCGAACAGACTATCGCCGGGGAGCTGTTTTTT.

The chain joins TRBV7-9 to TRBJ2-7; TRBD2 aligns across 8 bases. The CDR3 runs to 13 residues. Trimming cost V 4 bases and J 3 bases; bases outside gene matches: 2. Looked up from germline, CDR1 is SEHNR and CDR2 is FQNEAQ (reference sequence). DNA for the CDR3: TGTGCCAGCAGCTCCCTAGCGGGCTACGAGCAGTACTTC. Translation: CASSSLAGYEQYF.

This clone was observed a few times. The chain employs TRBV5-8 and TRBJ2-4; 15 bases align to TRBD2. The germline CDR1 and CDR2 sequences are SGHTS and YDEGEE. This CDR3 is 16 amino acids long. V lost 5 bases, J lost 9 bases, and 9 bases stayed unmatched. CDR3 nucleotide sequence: TGTGCCAGCAGGTTCCCCGGGACTAGCGGGGGGAGCATTCAGTACTTC. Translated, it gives CASRFPGTSGGSIQYF.

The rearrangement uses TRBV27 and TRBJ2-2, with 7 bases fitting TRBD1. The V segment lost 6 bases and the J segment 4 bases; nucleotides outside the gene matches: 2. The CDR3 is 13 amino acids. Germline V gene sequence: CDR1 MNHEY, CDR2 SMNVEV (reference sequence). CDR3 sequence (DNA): TGTGCCAGCAGACAGGGGTTCACCGGGGAGCTGTTTTTT. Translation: CASRQGFTGELFF.

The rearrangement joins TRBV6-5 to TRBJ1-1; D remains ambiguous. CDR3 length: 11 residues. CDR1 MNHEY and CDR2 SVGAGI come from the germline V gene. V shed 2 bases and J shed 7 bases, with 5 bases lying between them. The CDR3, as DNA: TGTGCCAGCAGTTACGGGAGTGAAGCTTTCTTT. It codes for CASSYGSEAFF.

The CDR3 coding sequence is TGTGCCAGCAGCTTTGGACAGGCGGCAGATACGCAGTATTTT. Its translation is CASSFGQAADTQYF. This chain joins TRBV5-4 and TRBJ2-3, with 7 bases aligning to TRBD1. Losses at the gene ends were 2 bases for V and 4 bases for J; bases not matched to a gene: 4. This CDR3 spans 14 amino acids. The germline V gene encodes CDR1 SGHNT and CDR2 YYREEE (reference sequence).

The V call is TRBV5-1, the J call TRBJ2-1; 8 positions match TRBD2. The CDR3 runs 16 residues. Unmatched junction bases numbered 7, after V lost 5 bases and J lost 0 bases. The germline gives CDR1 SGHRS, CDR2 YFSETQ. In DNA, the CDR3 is TGCGCCAGCAGTACTCGTAGCGGGACCTCCTACAATGAGCAGTTCTTC. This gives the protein CASSTRSGTSYNEQFF.

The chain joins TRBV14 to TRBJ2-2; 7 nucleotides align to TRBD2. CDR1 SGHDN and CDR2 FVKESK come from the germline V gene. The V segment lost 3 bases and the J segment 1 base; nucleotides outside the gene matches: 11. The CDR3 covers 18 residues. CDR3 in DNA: TGTGCCAGCAGCCACTTTAGGAGGGTAGCGGGGAACACCGGGGAGCTGTTTTTT. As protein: CASSHFRRVAGNTGELFF.

The DNA for the CDR3 is TGTGCCAGCAGTTTCCAGGGGGGAGAGCAGTACTTC. This codes for CASSFQGGEQYF. This chain uses TRBV27 with TRBJ2-7; possible D gene TRBD1, 7 bases. CDR3 length: 12 residues. Trimming shortened V by 3 bases and J by 7 bases, and 10 bases separated the two germline ends. Germline CDR1 is MNHEY and CDR2 is SMNVEV (reference sequence).

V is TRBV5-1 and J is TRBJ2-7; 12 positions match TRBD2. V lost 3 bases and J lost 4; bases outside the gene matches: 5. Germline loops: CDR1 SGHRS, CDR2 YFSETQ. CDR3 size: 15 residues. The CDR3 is CASSSGLAGMYEQYF. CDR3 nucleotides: TGCGCCAGCAGCTCTGGACTAGCGGGGATGTACGAGCAGTACTTC.

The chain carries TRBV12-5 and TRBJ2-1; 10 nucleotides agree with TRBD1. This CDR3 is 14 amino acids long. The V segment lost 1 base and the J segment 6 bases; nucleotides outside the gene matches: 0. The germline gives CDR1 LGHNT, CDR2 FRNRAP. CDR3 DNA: TGTGCTAGTGGTTTGGGGACAGGGGGCAATGAGCAGTTCTTC. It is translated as CASGLGTGGNEQFF.

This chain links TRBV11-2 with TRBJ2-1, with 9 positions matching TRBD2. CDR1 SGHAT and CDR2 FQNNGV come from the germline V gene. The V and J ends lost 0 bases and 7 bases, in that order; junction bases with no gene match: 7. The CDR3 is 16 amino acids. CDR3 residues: CASSLEWAGGNNEQFF. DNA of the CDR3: TGTGCCAGCAGCTTAGAGTGGGCGGGGGGGAATAATGAGCAGTTCTTC.

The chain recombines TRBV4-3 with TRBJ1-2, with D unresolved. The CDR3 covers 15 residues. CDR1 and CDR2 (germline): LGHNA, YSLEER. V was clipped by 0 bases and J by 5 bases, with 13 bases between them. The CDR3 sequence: CASSQDEAAWYGYTF. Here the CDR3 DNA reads TGCGCCAGCAGCCAAGATGAAGCCGCCTGGTATGGCTACACCTTC.

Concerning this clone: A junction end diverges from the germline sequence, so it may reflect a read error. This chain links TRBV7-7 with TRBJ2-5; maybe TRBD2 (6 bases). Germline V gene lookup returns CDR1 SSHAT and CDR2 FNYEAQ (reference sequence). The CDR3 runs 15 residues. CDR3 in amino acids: CASSLGLLGGETQYF. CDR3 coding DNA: TGTGCTAGCAGCTTAGGGCTGCTTGGAGGGGAGACCCAGTACTTC.

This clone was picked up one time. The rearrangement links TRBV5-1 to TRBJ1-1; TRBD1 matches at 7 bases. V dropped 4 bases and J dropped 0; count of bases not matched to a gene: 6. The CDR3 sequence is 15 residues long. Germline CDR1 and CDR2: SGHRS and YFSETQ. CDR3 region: CASSPAGTVNTEAFF. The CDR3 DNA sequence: TGCGCCAGCAGCCCCGCCGGGACAGTGAACACTGAAGCTTTCTTT.

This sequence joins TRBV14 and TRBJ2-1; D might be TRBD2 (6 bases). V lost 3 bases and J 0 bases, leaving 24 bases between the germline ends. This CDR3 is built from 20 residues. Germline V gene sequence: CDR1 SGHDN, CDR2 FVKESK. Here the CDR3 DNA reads TGTGCCAGCAGCCAGTTACCGGGACTTTCCAGTAAAAGCTCCTACAATGAGCAGTTCTTC. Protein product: CASSQLPGLSSKSSYNEQFF.

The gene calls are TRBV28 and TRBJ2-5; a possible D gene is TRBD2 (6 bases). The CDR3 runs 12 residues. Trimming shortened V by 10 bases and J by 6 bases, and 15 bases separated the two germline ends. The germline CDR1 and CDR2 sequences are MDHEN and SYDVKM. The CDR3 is CATSWGVKTQYF. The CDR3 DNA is TGTGCCACCTCCTGGGGGGTAAAGACCCAGTACTTC.